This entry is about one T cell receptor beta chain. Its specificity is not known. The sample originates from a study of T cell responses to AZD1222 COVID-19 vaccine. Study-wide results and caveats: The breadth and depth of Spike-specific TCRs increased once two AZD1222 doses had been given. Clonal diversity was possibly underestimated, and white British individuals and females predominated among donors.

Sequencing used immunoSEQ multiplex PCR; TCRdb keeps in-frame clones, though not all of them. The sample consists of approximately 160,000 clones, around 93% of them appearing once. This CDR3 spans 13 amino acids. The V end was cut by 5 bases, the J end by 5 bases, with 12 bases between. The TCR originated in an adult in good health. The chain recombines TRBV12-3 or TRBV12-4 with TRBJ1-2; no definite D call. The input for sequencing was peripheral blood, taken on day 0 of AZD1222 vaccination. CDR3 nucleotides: TGTGCCAGCAGTGACGTGGTTAGGTATGGCTACACCTTC. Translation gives CASSDVVRYGYTF.